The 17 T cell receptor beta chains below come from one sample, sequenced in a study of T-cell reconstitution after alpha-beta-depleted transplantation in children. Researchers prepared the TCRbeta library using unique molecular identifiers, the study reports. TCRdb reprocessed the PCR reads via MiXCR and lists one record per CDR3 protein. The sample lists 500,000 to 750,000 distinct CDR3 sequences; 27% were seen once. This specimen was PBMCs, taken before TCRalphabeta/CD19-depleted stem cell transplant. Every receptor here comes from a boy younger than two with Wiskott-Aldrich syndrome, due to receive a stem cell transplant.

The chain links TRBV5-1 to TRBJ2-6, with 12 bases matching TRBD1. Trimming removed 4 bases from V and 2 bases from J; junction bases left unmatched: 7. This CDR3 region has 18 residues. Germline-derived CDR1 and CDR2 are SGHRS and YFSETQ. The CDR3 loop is CASSLSGTGGPGANVLTF. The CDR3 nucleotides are TGCGCCAGCAGCCTCTCCGGGACAGGGGGCCCTGGGGCCAACGTCCTGACTTTC.

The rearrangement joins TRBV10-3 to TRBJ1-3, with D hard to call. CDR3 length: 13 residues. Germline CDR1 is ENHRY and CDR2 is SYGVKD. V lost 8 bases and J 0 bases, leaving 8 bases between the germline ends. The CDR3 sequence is CAISYNSGNTIYF. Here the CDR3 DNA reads TGTGCCATCTCTTATAACTCTGGAAACACCATATATTTT.

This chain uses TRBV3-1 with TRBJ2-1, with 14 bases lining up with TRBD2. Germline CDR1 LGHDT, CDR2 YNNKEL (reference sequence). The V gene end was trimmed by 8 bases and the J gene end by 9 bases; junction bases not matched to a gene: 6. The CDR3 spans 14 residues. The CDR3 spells CASSGTSGSFEQFF. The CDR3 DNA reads TGTGCCAGCTCCGGGACTAGCGGGAGTTTTGAGCAGTTCTTC.

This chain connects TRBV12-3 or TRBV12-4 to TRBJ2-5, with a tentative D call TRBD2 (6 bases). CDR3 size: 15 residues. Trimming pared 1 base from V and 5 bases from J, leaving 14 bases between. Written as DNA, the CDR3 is TGTGCCAGCAGTTTAGGACGGGGGAGAGGGGAGACCCAGTACTTC. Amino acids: CASSLGRGRGETQYF.

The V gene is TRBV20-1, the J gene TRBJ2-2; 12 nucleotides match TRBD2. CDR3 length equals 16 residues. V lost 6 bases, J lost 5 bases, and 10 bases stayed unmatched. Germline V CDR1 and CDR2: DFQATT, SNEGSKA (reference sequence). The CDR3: CSALPSGRVLTGELFF. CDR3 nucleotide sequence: TGCAGTGCCCTGCCTAGCGGGAGGGTTCTTACCGGGGAGCTGTTTTTT.

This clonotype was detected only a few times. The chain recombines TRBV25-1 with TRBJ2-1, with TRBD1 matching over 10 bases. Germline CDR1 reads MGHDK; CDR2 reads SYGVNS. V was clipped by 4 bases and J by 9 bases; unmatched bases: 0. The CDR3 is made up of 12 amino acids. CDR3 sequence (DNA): TGTGCCAGCAGTGGGACAGGGGGTGAGCAGTTCTTC. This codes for CASSGTGGEQFF. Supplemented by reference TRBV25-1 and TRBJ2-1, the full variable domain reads EADIYQTPRYLVIGTGKKITLECSQTMGHDKMYWYQQDPGMELHLIHYSYGVNSTEKGDLSSESTVSRIRTEHFPLTLESARPSHTSQYLCASSGTGGEQFFGPGTRLTVL.

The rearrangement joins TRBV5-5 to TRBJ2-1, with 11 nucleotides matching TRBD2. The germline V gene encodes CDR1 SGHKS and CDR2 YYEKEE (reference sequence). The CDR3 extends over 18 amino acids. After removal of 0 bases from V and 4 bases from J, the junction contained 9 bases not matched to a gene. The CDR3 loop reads CASSLEASGRSEYNEQFF. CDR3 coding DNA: TGTGCCAGCAGCTTGGAGGCTAGCGGGAGGTCGGAATACAATGAGCAGTTCTTC.

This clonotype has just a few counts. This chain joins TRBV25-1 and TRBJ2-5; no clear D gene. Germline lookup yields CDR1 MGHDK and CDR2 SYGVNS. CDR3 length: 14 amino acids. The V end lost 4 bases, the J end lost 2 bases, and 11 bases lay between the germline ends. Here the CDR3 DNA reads TGTGCCAGCAGTGGCGACACCCGTCAAGAGACCCAGTACTTC. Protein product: CASSGDTRQETQYF.

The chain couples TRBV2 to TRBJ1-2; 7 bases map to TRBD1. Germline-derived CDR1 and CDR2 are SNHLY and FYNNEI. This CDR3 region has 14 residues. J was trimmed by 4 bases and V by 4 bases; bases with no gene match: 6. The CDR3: CASSGGTDIYGYTF. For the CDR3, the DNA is TGTGCCAGCAGTGGCGGGACAGATATCTATGGCTACACCTTC. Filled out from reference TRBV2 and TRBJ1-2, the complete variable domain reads EPEVTQTPSHQVTQMGQEVILRCVPISNHLYFYWYRQILGQKVEFLVSFYNNEISEKSEIFDDQFSVERPDGSNFTLKIRSTKLEDSAMYFCASSGGTDIYGYTFGSGTRLTVV.

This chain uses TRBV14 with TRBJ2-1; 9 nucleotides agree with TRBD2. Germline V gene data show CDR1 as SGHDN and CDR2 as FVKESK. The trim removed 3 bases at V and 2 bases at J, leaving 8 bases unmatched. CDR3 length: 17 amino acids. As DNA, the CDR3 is TGTGCCAGCAGCCAGGATCCGCGGGAGGGCCCCTACAATGAGCAGTTCTTC. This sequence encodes CASSQDPREGPYNEQFF. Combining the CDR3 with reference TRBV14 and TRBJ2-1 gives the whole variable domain EAGVTQFPSHSVIEKGQTVTLRCDPISGHDNLYWYRRVMGKEIKFLLHFVKESKQDESGMPNNRFLAERTGGTYSTLKVQPAELEDSGVYFCASSQDPREGPYNEQFFGPGTRLTVL.

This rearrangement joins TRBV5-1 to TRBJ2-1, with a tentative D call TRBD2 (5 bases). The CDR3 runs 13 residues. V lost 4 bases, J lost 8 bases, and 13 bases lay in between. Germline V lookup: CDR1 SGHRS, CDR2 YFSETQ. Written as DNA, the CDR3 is TGCGCCAGCAGCCCGCGGACTGTCCATGAGCAGTTCTTC. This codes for CASSPRTVHEQFF.

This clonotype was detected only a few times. This CDR3 reads CAIKDRGGSDTQYF. The CDR3 DNA reads TGTGCCATCAAGGACAGGGGGGGCTCAGATACGCAGTATTTT. This chain joins TRBV10-3 and TRBJ2-3; 10 bases line up with TRBD1. V shed 7 bases and J 4 bases; nucleotides not matched to a gene: 5. The CDR3 is 14 residues long. Germline-derived CDR1 and CDR2 are ENHRY and SYGVKD.

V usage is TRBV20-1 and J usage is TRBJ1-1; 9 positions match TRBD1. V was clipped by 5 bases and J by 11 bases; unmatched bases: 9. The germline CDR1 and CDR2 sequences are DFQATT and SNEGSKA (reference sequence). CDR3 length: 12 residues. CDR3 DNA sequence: TGCAGTGCTCCCGGGACAGGGCGCGTGGCTTTCTTT. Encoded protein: CSAPGTGRVAFF.

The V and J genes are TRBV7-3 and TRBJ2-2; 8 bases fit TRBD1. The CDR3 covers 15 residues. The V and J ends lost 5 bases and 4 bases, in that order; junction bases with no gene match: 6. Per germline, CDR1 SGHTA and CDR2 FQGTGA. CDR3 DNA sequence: TGTGCCAGCAGCCGACAGGGGTTTGGCACCGGGGAGCTGTTTTTT. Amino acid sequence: CASSRQGFGTGELFF.

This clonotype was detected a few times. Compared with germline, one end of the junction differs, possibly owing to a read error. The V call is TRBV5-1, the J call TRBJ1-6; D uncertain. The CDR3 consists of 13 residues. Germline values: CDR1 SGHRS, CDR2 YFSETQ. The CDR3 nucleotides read TGCCCCAGCAGGCAGCAAAACAATTCACCCCTCCACTTT. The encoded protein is CPSRQQNNSPLHF.

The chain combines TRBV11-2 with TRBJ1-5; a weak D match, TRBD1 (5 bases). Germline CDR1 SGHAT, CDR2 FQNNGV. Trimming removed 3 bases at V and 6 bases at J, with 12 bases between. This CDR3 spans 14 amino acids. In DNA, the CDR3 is TGTGCCAGCAGCTTGAGAGGGGCAAGTCAGCCCCAGCATTTT. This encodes CASSLRGASQPQHF.

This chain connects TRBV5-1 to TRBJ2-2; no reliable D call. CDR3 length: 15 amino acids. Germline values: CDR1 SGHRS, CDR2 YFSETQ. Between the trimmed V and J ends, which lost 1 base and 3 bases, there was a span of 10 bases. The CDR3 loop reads CASSLNGLYTGELFF. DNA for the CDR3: TGCGCCAGCAGCTTGAATGGGCTTTACACCGGGGAGCTGTTTTTT.